The 5 T cell receptor beta chains presented below share a single source sample, sequenced in a study of cytomegalovirus exposure and HLA in healthy donors. Primers for the PCR totalled 60 Vbeta and 13 Jbeta. Assay: immunoSEQ multiplex PCR; the TCRdb copy retains only in-frame clones and omits some. The table has 120,000 or so clones, around 85% seen once; the top ten hold 1.5% to 2%. The material sequenced was PBMCs. All receptors come from a man aged 35-49 years in good health and CMV-seronegative.

The rearrangement uses TRBV7-3 and TRBJ2-1; D perhaps matches TRBD2 (7 bases). Per germline, CDR1 SGHTA and CDR2 FQGTGA. V was pared by 5 bases and J by 10 bases, with 18 bases between. This CDR3 region has 14 residues. The CDR3 reads CASSPRGGSGEQFF. The DNA of the CDR3 is TGTGCCAGCAGCCCCAGGGGAGGTAGCGGGGAGCAGTTCTTC.

The chain combines TRBV7-2 with TRBJ2-7, with D maybe TRBD1 (6 bases). CDR3 length: 15 residues. Germline V gene sequence: CDR1 SGHTA, CDR2 FQGNSA. Trimming stripped 5 bases from V and 0 bases from J, with 14 bases between. CDR3 protein: CASSEPRDNSYEQYF. The CDR3, as DNA: TGTGCCAGCAGCGAACCCCGGGACAACTCCTACGAGCAGTACTTC.

The V and J genes are TRBV7-7 and TRBJ2-1; TRBD1 agrees at 7 bases. With 6 bases clipped from V and 5 bases from J, the junction kept 10 bases outside the gene matches. There are 15 residues in the CDR3. Germline-derived CDR1 and CDR2 are SSHAT and FNYEAQ (reference sequence). The CDR3 region is CASRDGQVKNNEQFF. The CDR3 nucleotides read TGTGCCAGCAGGGATGGACAGGTAAAAAACAATGAGCAGTTCTTC.

The genes are TRBV5-8 and TRBJ1-1; 7 nucleotides line up with TRBD1. The CDR3 consists of 15 residues. CDR1 and CDR2 from the germline V gene are SGHTS and YDEGEE. V lost 1 base, J lost 5 bases, and 8 bases stayed unmatched. The CDR3 sequence is CASSLWTGGQTEAFF. For the CDR3, the DNA is TGTGCCAGCAGCTTGTGGACAGGTGGTCAGACTGAAGCTTTCTTT.

This rearrangement joins TRBV6-5 to TRBJ1-6; TRBD1 matches at 7 bases. The CDR3 extends over 16 amino acids. CDR1 is MNHEY, CDR2 SVGAGI, per germline. V was pared by 0 bases and J by 3 bases, with 2 bases of the junction left unmatched. The DNA for the CDR3 is TGTGCCAGCAGTTACTCTTGGACAGGCTATAATTCACCCCTCCACTTT. Amino acids: CASSYSWTGYNSPLHF.